This T cell receptor (beta chain) was profiled in a study of early T cells in non-severe SARS-CoV-2 infection. Regarding the study as a whole: VDJdb matches were skewed toward anti-spike CD8 T cell responses.

Germline values: CDR1 LGHDT, CDR2 YNNKEL (reference sequence). The J segment lost 7 bases and the V segment lost 1 base, leaving 6 bases of the junction unmatched. The CDR3 extends over 14 amino acids. This clonotype was counted ten times or more. Its antigen is not identified. TCRdb reanalysed the 5' RACE reads using MiXCR and keeps one entry per CDR3 protein. The data show 25,000 to 30,000 distinct CDR3 sequences, roughly 4.2% seen once. This receptor was taken from an adult who was a healthcare worker with PCR-confirmed SARS-CoV-2 infection or an uninfected control (not recorded which). Sequencing was performed on whole blood. The J gene is TRBJ1-2, the V gene TRBV3-1; 7 bases line up with TRBD1. The CDR3 DNA sequence: TGTGCCAGCAGCCAAGGGCAGGGGGTCCGTGGCTACACCTTC. Its translation: CASSQGQGVRGYTF.